This is a list of T cell receptor beta chains from one sample in a study of blood T cell repertoires in COVID-19. Only in-frame clones appear in the TCRdb table, and some are missing; sequencing was by immunoSEQ multiplex PCR. The data hold hundreds of thousands of clones, with more than 80% observed a single time. The material sequenced was peripheral blood. The receptors derive from a woman aged 25 to 39 with active or convalescent COVID-19. CDR3s include the opening cysteine and the closing phenylalanine or tryptophan. The D gene is left open where the match is weak. Clone size appears in some rows only: once, few, many, or a class for an expanded clone.

D	V	size	J	DNA	CDR3
-	TRBV6-6	-	TRBJ1-2	TGTGCCAGCAGTTACCCGTCCGCTCTCGGTCCCTATGGCTACACCTTC	CASSYPSALGPYGYTF
-	TRBV6-4	few	TRBJ1-4	TGTGCCAGCCTCGGCTCCAGGGTCGGTGAAAAACTGTTTTTT	CASLGSRVGEKLFF
-	TRBV3-1/TRBV3-2	once	TRBJ1-4	TGTGCCAGCAGCCAAGTGCCCCGCGTCCTTAATGAAAAACTGTTTTTT	CASSQVPRVLNEKLFF
TRBD2	TRBV19	few	TRBJ2-7	TGTGCCAGTAGTATTAGACTAGCGTGGAACTACGAGCAGTACTTC	CASSIRLAWNYEQYF
TRBD2	TRBV9	-	TRBJ2-1	TGTGCCAGCAGTGGGACTAGCGGCACCTACAATGAGCAGTTCTTC	CASSGTSGTYNEQFF
-	TRBV20-1	once	TRBJ2-1	TGCAGTGCTAGTCGAGGAGGCCTGAATGAGCAGTTCTTC	CSASRGGLNEQFF
-	TRBV29-1	-	TRBJ2-1	TGCAGCGTTGAAGGCTACTCCTACAATGAGCAGTTCTTC	CSVEGYSYNEQFF
TRBD1	TRBV19	-	TRBJ1-2	TGTGCCAGCGGGACAGGGGTCTATGGCTACACCTTC	CASGTGVYGYTF
TRBD2	TRBV27	-	TRBJ2-7	TGTGCCAGCAGTTCTGGACTAGCGGCCGACTACGAGCAGTACTTC	CASSSGLAADYEQYF
-	TRBV30	-	TRBJ1-2	TGTGCCTGGAGTGATGTGGGGCAGGCGGCATTGAATGGCTACACCTTC	CAWSDVGQAALNGYTF
TRBD1	TRBV4-1	-	TRBJ2-7	TGCGCCAGCAGCCAAGAGGAACAGGGGGAAAAGCAGTACTTC	CASSQEEQGEKQYF
TRBD1	TRBV6-5	-	TRBJ2-2	TGTGCCAGCAGAACAGGGGGAATCGGGGAGCTGTTTTTT	CASRTGGIGELFF
-	TRBV28	-	TRBJ2-2	TGTGCCAGCGGGGGGCTAGCGGAGGTCACCGGGGAGCTGTTTTTT	CASGGLAEVTGELFF
TRBD1	TRBV29-1	-	TRBJ2-7	TGCAGCGTTGAAGCGCCGGGACAGGGGGCGTATGAGCAGTACTTC	CSVEAPGQGAYEQYF
TRBD2	TRBV5-6	-	TRBJ2-5	TGTGCCAGCAGCTTGATCAGCGGGACCCAAGAGACCCAGTACTTC	CASSLISGTQETQYF
TRBD1	TRBV5-1	few	TRBJ1-6	TGCGCCAGCAGCTTGGTACAGGGGTTTAATTCACCCCTCCACTTT	CASSLVQGFNSPLHF